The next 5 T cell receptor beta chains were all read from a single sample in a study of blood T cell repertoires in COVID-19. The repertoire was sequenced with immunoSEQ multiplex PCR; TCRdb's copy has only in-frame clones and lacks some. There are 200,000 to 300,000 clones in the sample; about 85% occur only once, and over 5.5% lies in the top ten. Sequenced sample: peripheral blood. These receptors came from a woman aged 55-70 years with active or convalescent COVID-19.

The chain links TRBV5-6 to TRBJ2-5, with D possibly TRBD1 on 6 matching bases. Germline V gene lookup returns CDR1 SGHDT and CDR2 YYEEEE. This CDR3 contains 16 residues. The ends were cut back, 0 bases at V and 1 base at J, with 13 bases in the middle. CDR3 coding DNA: TGTGCCAGCAGCTTGGTGGGCAGGGGAAGCCAAGAGACCCAGTACTTC. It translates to CASSLVGRGSQETQYF.

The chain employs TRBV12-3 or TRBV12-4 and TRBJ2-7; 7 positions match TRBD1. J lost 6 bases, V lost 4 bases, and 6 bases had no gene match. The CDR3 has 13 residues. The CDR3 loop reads CASSYRQGGEQYF. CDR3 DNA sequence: TGTGCCAGCAGTTACAGACAGGGTGGCGAGCAGTACTTC.

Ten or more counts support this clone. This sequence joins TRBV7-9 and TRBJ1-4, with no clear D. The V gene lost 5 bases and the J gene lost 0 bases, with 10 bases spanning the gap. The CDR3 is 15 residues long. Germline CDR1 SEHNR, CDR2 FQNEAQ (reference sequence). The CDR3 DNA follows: TGTGCCAGCAGCCTCGAGGCCGCAACTAATGAAAAACTGTTTTTT. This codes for CASSLEAATNEKLFF.

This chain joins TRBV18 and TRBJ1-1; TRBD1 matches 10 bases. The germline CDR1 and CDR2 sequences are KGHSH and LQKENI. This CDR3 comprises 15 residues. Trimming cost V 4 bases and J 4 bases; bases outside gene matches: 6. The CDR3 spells CASSQGRDRGTEAFF. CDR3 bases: TGTGCCAGCTCACAAGGCCGGGACAGGGGCACTGAAGCTTTCTTT.

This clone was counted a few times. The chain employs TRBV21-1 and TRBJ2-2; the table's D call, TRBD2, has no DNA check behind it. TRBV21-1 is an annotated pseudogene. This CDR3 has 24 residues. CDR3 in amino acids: CASSKALRLAGGQHLSKNTGELFF. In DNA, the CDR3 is TGTGCCAGCAGCAAAGCGCTAAGGCTAGCGGGGGGACAACATCTATCTAAGAACACCGGGGAGCTGTTTTTT.